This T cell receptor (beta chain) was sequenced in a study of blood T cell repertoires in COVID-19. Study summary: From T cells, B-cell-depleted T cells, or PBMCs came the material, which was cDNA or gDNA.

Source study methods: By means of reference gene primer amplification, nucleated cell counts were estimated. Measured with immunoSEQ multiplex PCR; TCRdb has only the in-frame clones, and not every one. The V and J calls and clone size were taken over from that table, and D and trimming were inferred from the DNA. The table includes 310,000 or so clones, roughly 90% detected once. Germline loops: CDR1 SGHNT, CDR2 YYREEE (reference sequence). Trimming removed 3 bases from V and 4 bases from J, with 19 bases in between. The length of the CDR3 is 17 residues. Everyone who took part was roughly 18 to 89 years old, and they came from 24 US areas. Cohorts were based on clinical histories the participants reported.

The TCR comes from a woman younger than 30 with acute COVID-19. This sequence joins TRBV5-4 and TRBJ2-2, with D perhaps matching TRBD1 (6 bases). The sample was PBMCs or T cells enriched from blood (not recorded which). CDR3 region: CASSYPGQRRGTGELFF. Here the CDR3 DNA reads TGTGCCAGCAGCTACCCCGGACAGCGGAGAGGCACCGGGGAGCTGTTTTTT. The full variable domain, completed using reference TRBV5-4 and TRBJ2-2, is ETGVTQSPTHLIKTRGQQVTLRCSSQSGHNTVSWYQQALGQGPQFIFQYYREEENGRGNFPPRFSGLQFPNYSSELNVNALELDDSALYLCASSYPGQRRGTGELFFGEGSRLTVL.